This T cell receptor (beta chain) was identified during a study of T cell repertoires in cytomegalovirus infection. Looking at the study overall: Selected CMV epitopes included recently identified HLA-C-restricted ones as well as well-studied HLA-B-restricted ones.

This clonotype was counted a few times. Its matching antigen is unknown. From the reads, TCRdb called clonotypes with MiXCR, one entry per CDR3 protein. The sample comprises more than 110,000 distinct CDR3 sequences, more than 25% of which are singletons, and 45% to 55% rests with the top ten. This CDR3 is built from 13 residues. CDR1 SQVTM and CDR2 ANQGSEA come from the germline V gene. V shed 4 bases and J 4 bases; nucleotides not matched to a gene: 4. Study outcomes and limitations: The response measured ex vivo was dominated by TCR beta clonotypes (HLA-C-restricted and CMV-specific).

The sample in question was CD8+ T cells from cultured PBMCs, obtained from culture after CMV antigen stimulation. The sequence derives from a human donor in good health (CMV status not recorded). Some clones in this sample may be carry-over from other donors' samples. The chain recombines TRBV29-1 with TRBJ2-3, with TRBD2 matching over 8 bases. Here the CDR3 DNA reads TGCAGCGTTGGCGGGGGGAGCTCAGATACGCAGTATTTT. Protein sequence: CSVGGGSSDTQYF.